This TCR beta chain was obtained from a study of CD8 T cells in ankylosing spondylitis. Regarding the study as a whole: Blood of patients with ankylosing spondylitis appeared to be characterized by a TCR beta motif of about 8 highly homologous variants. Disease-linked clones proved CD8+ and comparatively uncommon in peripheral blood. Reportedly, matched ankylosing spondylitis synovial fluid was significantly enriched for disease-linked clones. Earlier reports found some motif variants in synovial fluid and blood in reactive arthritis.

The sample holds many counts of this clonotype. Its antigen is unidentified. Preparation of TCR beta libraries was done by quantitative 5'-RACE with molecular barcodes. Each CDR3 protein is one row after TCRdb ran MiXCR on the 5' RACE reads. The sample has approximately 540,000 distinct CDR3 sequences; roughly 13% are singletons. The TCR was taken from a male donor with ankylosing spondylitis. The sample taken for sequencing was blood, either unsorted or a sorted T cell fraction (not recorded which).

DNA for the CDR3: TGTGCCAGCAGCCAGGGACTAGCGGCGGACCACGAGCAGTACGTC. Translated: CASSQGLAADHEQYV. The chain recombines TRBV3-1 with TRBJ2-7; TRBD2 aligns across 11 bases. V lost 3 bases, J lost 5 bases, and 6 bases stayed unmatched. The CDR3 consists of 15 residues. Germline V gene lookup returns CDR1 LGHDT and CDR2 YNNKEL (reference sequence).